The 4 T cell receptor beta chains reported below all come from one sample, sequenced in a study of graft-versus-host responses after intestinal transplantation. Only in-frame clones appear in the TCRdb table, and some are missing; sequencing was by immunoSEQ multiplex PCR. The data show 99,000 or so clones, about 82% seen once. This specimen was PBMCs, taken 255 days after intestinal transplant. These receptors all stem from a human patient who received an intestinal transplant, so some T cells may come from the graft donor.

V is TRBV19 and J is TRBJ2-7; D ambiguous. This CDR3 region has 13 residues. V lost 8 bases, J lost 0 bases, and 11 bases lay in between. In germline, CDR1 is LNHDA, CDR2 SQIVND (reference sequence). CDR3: CASSGGSSYEQYF. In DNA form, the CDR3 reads TGTGCCAGTTCGGGCGGAAGCTCCTACGAGCAGTACTTC.

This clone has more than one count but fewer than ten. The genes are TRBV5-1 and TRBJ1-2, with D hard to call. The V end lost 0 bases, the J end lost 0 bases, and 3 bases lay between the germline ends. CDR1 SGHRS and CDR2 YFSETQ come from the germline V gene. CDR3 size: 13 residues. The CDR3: CASSLDTNYGYTF. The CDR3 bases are TGCGCCAGCAGCTTGGACACTAACTATGGCTACACCTTC.

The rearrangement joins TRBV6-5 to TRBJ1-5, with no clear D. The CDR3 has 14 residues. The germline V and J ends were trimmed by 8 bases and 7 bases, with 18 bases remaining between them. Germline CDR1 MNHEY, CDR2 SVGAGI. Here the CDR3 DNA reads TGTGCCAGCTCTCCATGGGGAGATCGGCAGCCCCAGCATTTT. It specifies CASSPWGDRQPQHF.

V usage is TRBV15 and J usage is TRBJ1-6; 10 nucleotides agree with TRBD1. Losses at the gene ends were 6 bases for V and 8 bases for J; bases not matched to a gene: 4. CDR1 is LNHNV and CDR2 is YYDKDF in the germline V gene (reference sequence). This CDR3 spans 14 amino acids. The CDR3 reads CATRAGTGDSPLHF. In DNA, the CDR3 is TGTGCCACCAGAGCCGGGACAGGGGATTCACCCCTCCACTTT.